These T cell receptor beta chains were read from a single sample in a study of regulatory T cells in long-lasting Graves disease. MiXCR, run by TCRdb on the multiplex PCR reads, gives a single entry per CDR3 protein. The sample contains about 450,000 distinct CDR3 sequences, around 15% of which appear only once. The sample also formed part of further work on T cells in Graves' hyperthyroidism and ophthalmopathy.

Sequences were derived from peripheral blood mononuclear cells (PBMCs), sampled at new diagnosis, from a patient treated with antithyroid drugs. The receptors were sampled from a woman aged 50 to 60 with Graves disease. CDR3s include the opening cysteine and the closing phenylalanine or tryptophan. Each record gives: clone size, D gene, J gene, V gene, CDR3 DNA, CDR3 protein. The D gene is left open where the match is weak. Only part of the rows carry a size: once, few, many, or a class if the clone is expanded.

many	TRBD2	TRBJ2-7	TRBV6-1	TGTGCCAGCGGGAGGCGGGAGGGCTACGAGCAGTACTTC	CASGRREGYEQYF
many	.	TRBJ2-7	TRBV12-3/TRBV12-4	TGTGCCAGCAGTTCCCAAGTATTCTACGAGCAGTACTTC	CASSSQVFYEQYF
.	.	TRBJ2-3	TRBV6-2/TRBV6-3	TGTGCCAGCAGTTACCTCCTTTGGGGCGGACGCACAGATACGCAGTATTTT	CASSYLLWGGRTDTQYF
many	.	TRBJ2-3	TRBV29-1	TGCAGCGTTGAAAACCTAGTTGGGTTAGATACGCAGTATTTT	CSVENLVGLDTQYF
many	TRBD1	TRBJ2-1	TRBV6-1	TGTGCCAGCAGTATCCACAGGGGCGGCTACAATGAGCAGTTCTTC	CASSIHRGGYNEQFF
many	TRBD2	TRBJ2-1	TRBV12-3/TRBV12-4	TGTGCCAGCAGTTCTCGGACTAGAATAAGGGATGAGCAGTTCTTC	CASSSRTRIRDEQFF
few	TRBD2	TRBJ2-7	TRBV7-9	TGTGCCAGCAGCTTAGGTCAGGGTAGCGGGAGGAACGAGCAGTACTTC	CASSLGQGSGRNEQYF
.	.	TRBJ2-3	TRBV28	TGTGCCGGCGGCGGGAATACAGATACGCAGTATTTT	CAGGGNTDTQYF
many	.	TRBJ2-1	TRBV29-1	TGCAGCGTTGCAGGGACCAAACGCGACGTCTACAATGAGCAGTTCTTC	CSVAGTKRDVYNEQFF
many	TRBD2	TRBJ2-5	TRBV24-1	TGTGCCACCAGTGATCCCCTAGCGGCTCAAGAGACCCAGTACTTC	CATSDPLAAQETQYF
many	TRBD2	TRBJ2-3	TRBV3-1	TGTGCCAGCAGCCAATCTAGCGGGAGGCCCGATACGCAGTATTTT	CASSQSSGRPDTQYF
many	TRBD2	TRBJ2-3	TRBV27	TGTGCCAGCAGTTTCCGTCGGGAGGTGGGTGCAGATACGCAGTATTTT	CASSFRREVGADTQYF